The rows below give T cell receptor beta chains drawn from one sample of a study of cytomegalovirus exposure and HLA in healthy donors. TCRdb's copy holds only in-frame clones and misses some; the assay was immunoSEQ multiplex PCR. The sample gives about 180,000 clones, approximately 83% of which show up once; 1.2% is in the top ten. The specimen sequenced was PBMCs. The receptor source for this set is a boy under 10 years old in good health and CMV-seronegative. CDR3s leave out the opening cysteine and the closing phenylalanine or tryptophan. The D gene is left open where the match is weak.

d_gene	v_gene	j_gene	len	CDR3aa
TRBD2	TRBV5-1	TRBJ2-5	12	ASSLRPSGETQY
.	TRBV6-5	TRBJ1-2	14	ASSYTKNPAGEGYT
TRBD1	TRBV4-1	TRBJ1-2	11	ASSRQGNYGYT
.	TRBV5-5	TRBJ1-1	13	ASSPPGAMNTEAF
.	TRBV7-8	TRBJ1-1	12	ASSLGQVNTEAF
.	TRBV30	TRBJ2-1	11	AWSVTRYNEQF
.	TRBV6-1	TRBJ1-6	10	ASSRQNSPLH
.	TRBV23-1	TRBJ2-1	14	ASSQSWPPYHNEQF
.	TRBV19	TRBJ2-1	13	ASSQVGRRYNEQF
.	TRBV6-1	TRBJ1-1	10	ASSVEAFGAF
.	TRBV15	TRBJ1-2	11	ATSRDLNYGYT
.	TRBV18	TRBJ2-3	13	ASSPGGQITDTQY
.	TRBV7-9	TRBJ2-7	11	ASSPRTVNEQY
TRBD1	TRBV18	TRBJ1-1	13	ASSRATGGRTEAF
.	TRBV27	TRBJ2-3	14	ASSLSGRTSTDTQY
.	TRBV7-2	TRBJ1-3	11	ASSWTRLDTIY
TRBD1	TRBV5-6	TRBJ1-2	12	ASSLVSRDRGYT
.	TRBV14	TRBJ1-3	10	ASSHGGHTIY
.	TRBV5-6	TRBJ2-5	11	ASSEGLQETQY
.	TRBV14	TRBJ2-2	11	ASSQRRGGELF
.	TRBV5-6	TRBJ2-7	10	ASSKTGKEQY
TRBD1	TRBV19	TRBJ1-3	13	ASSLQGNSGNTIY
.	TRBV21-1	TRBJ1-2	14	ASSKEGPPWGPGYT
TRBD1	TRBV27	TRBJ2-6	15	ASSTGTGASGANVLT
TRBD1	TRBV5-1	TRBJ2-7	12	ASSVDRGVGEQY
TRBD2	TRBV7-8	TRBJ2-3	13	ASSFGLAGGPTQY
.	TRBV30	TRBJ1-1	14	AWSVRAGVGNTEAF
TRBD2	TRBV4-3	TRBJ2-2	14	ASSQGGGAPTGELF
TRBD1	TRBV6-1	TRBJ1-2	12	ASSDRTGDYGYT
TRBD2	TRBV9	TRBJ2-1	15	ASSGVLGGGGANEQF
.	TRBV2	TRBJ1-2	10	ASTLEAYGYT
.	TRBV19	TRBJ1-1	11	ASSNWRDTEAF
TRBD2	TRBV7-9	TRBJ2-2	17	ASSPGPSGSFSNTGELF
TRBD1	TRBV27	TRBJ1-2	13	ASRADRENNYGYT
TRBD2	TRBV6-1	TRBJ2-7	12	ASSGSSGSYEQY
TRBD1	TRBV18	TRBJ2-5	12	ASSPTTGGETQY
.	TRBV6-5	TRBJ2-5	11	ASTTPGWKTQY
.	TRBV19	TRBJ1-1	12	ASRESGVNTEAF
TRBD1	TRBV4-1	TRBJ1-1	14	ASSQGEGAMNTEAF
.	TRBV23-1	TRBJ1-1	11	ASSQPVNTEAF
.	TRBV29-1	TRBJ1-1	12	SVVVPGRNTEAF
.	TRBV19	TRBJ1-5	12	ASTARGRYQPQH